One TCR beta chain is described in this entry. What it recognizes is unknown. V lost 2 bases, J lost 2 bases, and 13 bases lay in between. The CDR3 runs 14 residues. Germline V gene sequence: CDR1 DFQATT, CDR2 SNEGSKA (reference sequence). This entry is derived from a study of CD8 T cells in ankylosing spondylitis. Study-wide results and limits: Made up of under 10 highly homologous variants, a TCR beta motif appeared characteristic of ankylosing spondylitis blood. Relatively rare in peripheral blood, disease-linked clones were also CD8+.

One entry per CDR3 protein results from TCRdb running MiXCR on the 5' RACE reads. The sample shows roughly 280,000 distinct CDR3 sequences, over 15% of them seen only once. What was sequenced was blood, either unsorted or a sorted T cell fraction (not recorded which). The chain couples TRBV20-1 to TRBJ2-7; perhaps TRBD2 as D (5 bases). The receptor's source is a male donor with ankylosing spondylitis or in good health (not recorded which). DNA of the CDR3: TGCAGTGCTAGACTAGAGGCTAGCACCTACGAGCAGTACGTC. Translating gives CSARLEASTYEQYV.